This TCR beta chain appears in the sequencing data of a study of control samples from healthy donors and cancer patients. A word on this clone: The identical CDR3 is also encoded by other nucleotide sequences in the sample.

Repertoires were generated with immunoSEQ multiplex PCR, while TCRdb's copy carries only in-frame clones and drops some. The sample lists approximately 44,000 clones; roughly three quarters were seen once. The V gene's germline CDR1 is SQVTM and CDR2 ANQGSEA. This CDR3 spans 14 amino acids. The germline V and J ends were trimmed by 6 bases and 4 bases, with 19 bases remaining between them. The sequencing sample was made of formalin-fixed, paraffin-embedded tissue. This chain links TRBV29-1 with TRBJ2-7; TRBD2 might be the D (7 bases). This receptor was obtained from a male donor with melanoma. CDR3 sequence (DNA): TGCAGCGTCCTGGGGGAGGGGGGCTCTTACGAGCAGTACTTC. Amino acid sequence: CSVLGEGGSYEQYF.